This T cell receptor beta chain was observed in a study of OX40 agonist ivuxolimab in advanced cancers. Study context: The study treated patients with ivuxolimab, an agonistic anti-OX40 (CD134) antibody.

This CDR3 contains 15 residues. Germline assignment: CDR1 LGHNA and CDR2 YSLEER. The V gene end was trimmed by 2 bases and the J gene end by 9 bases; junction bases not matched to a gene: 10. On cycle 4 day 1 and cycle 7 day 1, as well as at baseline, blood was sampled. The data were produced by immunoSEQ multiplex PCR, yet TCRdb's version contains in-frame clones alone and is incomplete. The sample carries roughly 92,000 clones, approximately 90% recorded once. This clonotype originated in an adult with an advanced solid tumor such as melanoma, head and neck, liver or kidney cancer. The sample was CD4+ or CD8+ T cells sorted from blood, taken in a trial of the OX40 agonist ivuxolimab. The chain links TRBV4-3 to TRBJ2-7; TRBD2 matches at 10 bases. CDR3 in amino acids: CASSQRGASGGPQYF. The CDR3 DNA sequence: TGCGCCAGCAGCCAAAGAGGGGCTAGCGGGGGACCGCAGTACTTC.